This T cell receptor beta chain came from a study of cytomegalovirus exposure and HLA in healthy donors. Study-wide results and caveats: Later analysis identified a missense DCLRE1C variant that was linked to TCR beta V- and J-gene trimming.

In the case of this clone: Antigen unknown.

Primers included in the PCR were 60 Vbeta and 13 Jbeta primers. Measured with immunoSEQ multiplex PCR; TCRdb has only the in-frame clones, and not every one. The data hold more than 50,000 clones, with 65% to 80% observed a single time. V shed 4 bases and J 4 bases; nucleotides not matched to a gene: 8. The CDR3 has 15 residues. CDR1 and CDR2 from the germline V gene are SGHTA and FQGTGA. The TCR originated in a female donor in good health and CMV-seronegative. The material sequenced was PBMCs. The rearrangement uses TRBV7-3 and TRBJ1-1, with 8 bases fitting TRBD1. Here the CDR3 reads CASSSSRDRITEAFF. CDR3 bases: TGTGCCAGCAGCTCCTCCCGGGACAGGATCACTGAAGCTTTCTTT.